This T cell receptor beta chain derives from a study of T cell responses to AZD1222 COVID-19 vaccine. The J segment lost 0 bases and the V segment lost 5 bases, leaving 9 bases of the junction unmatched. Germline-derived CDR1 and CDR2 are SGHNT and YENEEA. This CDR3 has 17 residues. The assay was immunoSEQ multiplex PCR, and TCRdb's table has in-frame clones only and misses some. The sample carries approximately 140,000 clones, approximately 78% recorded once. This sequence joins TRBV11-3 and TRBJ2-2, with TRBD1 matching over 7 bases. Sequencing used peripheral blood, obtained on day 0 of MenACWY control vaccination. This sequence originates from an adult in good health. CDR3 sequence (DNA): TGTGCCAGCAGCAGGGACAGACCCAATTCGAACACCGGGGAGCTGTTTTTT. Translated, it gives CASSRDRPNSNTGELFF.